This T cell receptor beta chain was retrieved from a study of T-cell reconstitution after alpha-beta-depleted transplantation in children. General observations from the study: Several patients had high TCRbeta diversity at day 60; it came from surviving recipient T cells and thymic progenitors. Two months or so post-transplant, alpha-beta T cells reportedly derived from several hundred expanded graft clones. At the one-year point after transplant, T-cell counts and TCRbeta diversity were found to come mostly from T cells that had been newly produced.

Per the germline V gene, CDR1 is GTSNPN and CDR2 is SVGIG (reference sequence). V shed 2 bases, J shed 6 bases, and the junction held 4 bases outside the gene matches. This CDR3 contains 13 residues. A TCRbeta library incorporating unique molecular identifiers was prepared. TCRdb reprocessed the PCR reads with MiXCR, giving one entry per CDR3 protein. This table has 450,000 to 700,000 distinct CDR3 sequences, approximately 30% appearing once. This clonotype was seen a few times. Its specificity is unknown. The starting material was PBMCs, obtained before TCRalphabeta/CD19-depleted stem cell transplant. This clonotype was obtained from a boy younger than two with Wiskott-Aldrich syndrome, due to receive a stem cell transplant. The rearrangement joins TRBV30 to TRBJ2-7; 10 nucleotides line up with TRBD2. CDR3 amino acids: CAWSSLAGTEQYF. The DNA of the CDR3 is TGTGCCTGGAGTTCACTAGCGGGAACCGAGCAGTACTTC.